This T cell receptor (beta chain) stems from a study of PD-1 blockade in mismatch repair-deficient tumors. Study findings and constraints: After pembrolizumab, tumor-resident clones rose rapidly, then generally contracted before radiologic responses.

The CDR3 totals 14 residues. V shed 0 bases and J shed 0 bases, with 6 bases lying between them. The germline V gene encodes CDR1 SGHTA and CDR2 FQGNSA. Concerning this clone: Its cognate antigen is unknown.

Using immunoSEQ multiplex PCR, the repertoire was profiled, and TCRdb retains in-frame clones only, with some absent. The data contain around 120,000 clones, approximately 86% of them singletons. PCR or immunohistochemistry showed mismatch repair deficiency in every enrolled patient. The sequence was obtained from an adult with mismatch repair-deficient cancer. The sequences come from peripheral blood, collected 44 weeks after starting pembrolizumab. The V call is TRBV7-2, the J call TRBJ2-7; no clear D. The CDR3 loop reads CASSLAVVSYEQYF. The CDR3 coding sequence is TGTGCCAGCAGCTTAGCGGTTGTCTCCTACGAGCAGTACTTC. Using reference TRBV7-2 and TRBJ2-7 for the parts outside the CDR3, the full variable domain is GAGVSQSPSNKVTEKGKDVELRCDPISGHTALYWYRQSLGQGLEFLIYFQGNSAPDKSGLPSDRFSAERTGGSVSTLTIQRTQQEDSAVYLCASSLAVVSYEQYFGPGTRLTVT.